The sequence of this T cell receptor beta chain was determined in a study of T and B cells in COVID-19 patients. The overall study: Recovered patients mostly had mild to moderate COVID-19 managed as outpatients. Critical illness requiring mechanical ventilation or extracorporeal membrane oxygenation affected 12 of 20 active-infection patients.

BIOMED2 TRB-A/B primer pools were used in multiplex TRB PCR. TCRdb re-derived calls from the multiplex PCR reads in MiXCR, one entry per CDR3 protein. Among roughly 1,200 distinct CDR3 sequences listed, about 29% were seen once. The CDR3 length is 14 residues. The germline gives CDR1 SGHTA, CDR2 FQGNSA. The germline V and J ends were trimmed by 1 base and 4 bases, with 10 bases remaining between them. From blood, about 250-500 ng of genomic DNA served as TRB template. This rearrangement joins TRBV7-2 to TRBJ1-1; the D gene is possibly TRBD1 (5 bases). This receptor was obtained from a human donor with active COVID-19. The sequenced sample was blood. Here the CDR3 reads CASSLVGGSTEAFF. The CDR3 DNA is TGTGCCAGCAGCTTAGTGGGGGGGTCCACTGAAGCTTTCTTT. The entire variable domain, with the rest obtained from reference TRBV7-2 and TRBJ1-1, is as follows: GAGVSQSPSNKVTEKGKDVELRCDPISGHTALYWYRQSLGQGLEFLIYFQGNSAPDKSGLPSDRFSAERTGGSVSTLTIQRTQQEDSAVYLCASSLVGGSTEAFFGQGTRLTVV.